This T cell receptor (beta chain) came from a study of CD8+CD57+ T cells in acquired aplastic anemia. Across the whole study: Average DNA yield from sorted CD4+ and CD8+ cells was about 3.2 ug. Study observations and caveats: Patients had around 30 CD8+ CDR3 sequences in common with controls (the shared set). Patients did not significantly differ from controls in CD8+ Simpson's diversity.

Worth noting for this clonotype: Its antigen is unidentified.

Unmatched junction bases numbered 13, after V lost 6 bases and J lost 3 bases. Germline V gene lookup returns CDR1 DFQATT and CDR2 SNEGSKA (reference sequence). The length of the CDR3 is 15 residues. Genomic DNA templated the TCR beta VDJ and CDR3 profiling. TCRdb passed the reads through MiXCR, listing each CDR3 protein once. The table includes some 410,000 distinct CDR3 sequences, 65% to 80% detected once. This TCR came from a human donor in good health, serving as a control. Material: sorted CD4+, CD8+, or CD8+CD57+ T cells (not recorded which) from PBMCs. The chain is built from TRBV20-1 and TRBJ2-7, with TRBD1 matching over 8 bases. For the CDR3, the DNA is TGCAGTGCCCAACCCCACGGGACAGGTTACTACGAGCAGTACTTC. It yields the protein CSAQPHGTGYYEQYF.